The clone carrying this TCR beta chain has ten or more counts. The data belong to a study of CD4 and CD8 cells across lung adenocarcinoma regions. TCRdb redid the calling of the PCR reads with MiXCR, one entry per CDR3 protein. The sample yields approximately 25,000 distinct CDR3 sequences, about half seen once. CDR3 length: 14 residues. V shed 4 bases and J 2 bases; nucleotides not matched to a gene: 4. Germline lookup yields CDR1 SEHNR and CDR2 FQNEAQ (reference sequence). The patients had localized lung adenocarcinoma, a non-small cell subtype. The sequence was collected from a male donor with lung adenocarcinoma. The CD4 and CD8 labels of this study may be unreliable. V and J are TRBV7-9 and TRBJ2-7; 8 bases are shared with TRBD1. Material: CD8+ T cells from the center of a lung tumor. This chain's CDR3 is CASSSPGQAYEQYF. For the CDR3, the DNA is TGTGCCAGCAGCTCACCGGGACAGGCCTACGAGCAGTACTTC.